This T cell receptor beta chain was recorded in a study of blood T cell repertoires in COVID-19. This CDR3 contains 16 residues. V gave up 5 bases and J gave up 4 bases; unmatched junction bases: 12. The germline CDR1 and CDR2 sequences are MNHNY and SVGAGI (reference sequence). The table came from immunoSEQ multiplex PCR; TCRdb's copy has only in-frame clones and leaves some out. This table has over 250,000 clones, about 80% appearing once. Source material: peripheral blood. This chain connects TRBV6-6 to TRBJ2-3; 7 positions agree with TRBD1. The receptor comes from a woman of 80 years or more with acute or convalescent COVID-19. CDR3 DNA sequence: TGTGCCAGCAGTCCCAAGTCGACAGGGCTGGCAGATACGCAGTATTTT. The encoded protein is CASSPKSTGLADTQYF.